This TCR beta chain was sequenced for a study of T-cell memory formation after mild COVID-19. Only one count was recorded for this clonotype. MiXCR, applied by TCRdb to the 5' RACE reads, yields one record per CDR3 protein. The sample has about 49,000 distinct CDR3 sequences, roughly 27% seen once; the top ten hold about two fifths. The germline gives CDR1 MNHEY, CDR2 SMNVEV (reference sequence). V lost 5 bases and J lost 4; bases outside the gene matches: 8. The CDR3 contains 15 residues. The receptor comes from a man in his late teens or twenties who had mild COVID-19 (a few samples of this study predate the infection). Cell type and time point are not known. J is TRBJ1-1 and V is TRBV27, with 9 bases lining up with TRBD1. The sequencing sample was made of PBMCs or a T cell subset sorted from them (not recorded which). The DNA of the CDR3 is TGTGCCAGCAGTCCGACCGGGACAGGGTTCACTGAAGCTTTCTTT. Translation gives CASSPTGTGFTEAFF.